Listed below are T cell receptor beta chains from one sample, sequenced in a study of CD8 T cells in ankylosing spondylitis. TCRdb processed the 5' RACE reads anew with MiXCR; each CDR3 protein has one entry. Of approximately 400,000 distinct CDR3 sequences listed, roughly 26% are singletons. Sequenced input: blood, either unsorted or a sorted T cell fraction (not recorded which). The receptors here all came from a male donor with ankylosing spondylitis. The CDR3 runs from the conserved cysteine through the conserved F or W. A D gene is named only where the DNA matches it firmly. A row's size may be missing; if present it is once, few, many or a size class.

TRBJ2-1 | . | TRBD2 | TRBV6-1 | CASSGLAGGWRNEQFF | TGTGCCAGCAGCGGACTAGCGGGAGGGTGGCGCAATGAGCAGTTCTTC
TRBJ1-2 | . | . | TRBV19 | CASSMNRALFGYTF | TGTGCCAGTAGTATGAATAGGGCCCTCTTCGGCTACACCTTC
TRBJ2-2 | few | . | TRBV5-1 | CASSTGYTGELFF | TGCGCCAGCAGTACAGGGTACACCGGGGAGCTGTTTTTT
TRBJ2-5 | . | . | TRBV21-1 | CASSKAKPRGGLEETQYF | TGTGCCAGCAGCAAAGCAAAACCCAGAGGGGGCCTGGAGGAGACCCAGTACTTC
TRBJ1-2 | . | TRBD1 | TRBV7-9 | CASSPQGLGNYGYTF | TGTGCCAGCAGCCCACAGGGGCTGGGCAACTATGGCTACACCTTC
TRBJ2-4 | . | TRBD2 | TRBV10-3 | CAIAGGPWDIQYF | TGTGCCATCGCGGGGGGGCCCTGGGACATTCAGTACTTC
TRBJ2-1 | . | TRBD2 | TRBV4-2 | CASSRKAGGPYNEQFF | TGTGCCAGCAGCCGCAAAGCGGGAGGGCCCTACAATGAGCAGTTCTTC
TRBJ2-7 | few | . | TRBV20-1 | CSARGPRGLYEQYF | TGCAGTGCTAGGGGACCCCGAGGCCTCTACGAGCAGTACTTC
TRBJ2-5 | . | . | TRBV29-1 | CSVAQQTQETQYF | TGCAGCGTTGCACAGCAGACCCAAGAGACCCAGTACTTC
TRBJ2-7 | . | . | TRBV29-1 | CSVGGTNYEQYF | TGCAGCGTTGGGGGGACGAACTACGAGCAGTACTTC
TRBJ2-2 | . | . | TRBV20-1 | CSARVGPPSGELFF | TGCAGTGCTAGAGTAGGGCCACCCTCCGGGGAGCTGTTTTTT
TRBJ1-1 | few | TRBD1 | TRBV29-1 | CSVTMRTGWTEAFF | TGCAGCGTTACTATGAGGACAGGGTGGACTGAAGCTTTCTTT